The 27 T cell receptor beta chains given below trace back to one sample, sequenced in a study of response to subunit inactivated influenza vaccine. TCRdb fed the RT-PCR reads into MiXCR, producing one record per CDR3 protein. The sample carries around 570,000 distinct CDR3 sequences, 10% to 12% recorded once. The sample was also reused in another study, on T cells expressing NK-cell markers. This second study says: Beta-chain TCR cDNA was generated via 5'RACE template switching with UMIs.

The starting material was PBMCs from blood, obtained on the day of vaccination. The origin of the receptors is a man aged 50 or older who received an inactivated influenza vaccine.

The chain carries TRBV6-5 and TRBJ2-7; D perhaps matches TRBD1 (5 bases). Germline CDR1 is MNHEY and CDR2 is SVGAGI. This CDR3 spans 13 amino acids. Trimming cost V 2 bases and J 5 bases, with 10 bases left between them. CDR3 DNA: TGTGCCAGCAGTTACAGGGGTTCGGACGAGCAGTACTTC. It is translated as CASSYRGSDEQYF.

There are a few counts of this clonotype. The chain has TRBV3-1 and TRBJ2-1; the D call may be TRBD1 or TRBD2 (5 bases each). CDR3 size: 15 residues. Trimming took 4 bases from V and 9 from J, leaving 19 bases between them. The germline CDR1 and CDR2 sequences are LGHDT and YNNKEL (reference sequence). DNA of the CDR3: TGTGCCAGCAGCCCCCCGGGACCAGGGTTCGGTGAGCAGTTCTTC. The encoded protein is CASSPPGPGFGEQFF.

As concerns this clonotype: An end of the junction differs from the germline gene, which may be a read error. This chain links TRBV7-9 with TRBJ2-7; 9 bases agree with TRBD1. The length of the CDR3 is 12 residues. Germline V gives CDR1 SEHNR, CDR2 FQNEAQ (reference sequence). CDR3 bases: TGTGCCAGCAGCCCTACCGGGACAGGGCTCTTCTTC. Amino acid sequence: CASSPTGTGLFF.

This clonotype was seen only a few times. This chain uses TRBV7-8 with TRBJ1-6; TRBD1 agrees at 11 bases. Germline V gene lookup returns CDR1 SGHVS and CDR2 FQNEAQ. V trimming: 4 bases; J trimming: 8 bases; junction bases outside the gene matches: 4. This CDR3 contains 15 residues. The CDR3 protein is CASSYRDRGYSPLHF. CDR3 nucleotide sequence: TGTGCCAGCAGCTACCGGGACAGGGGGTATTCACCCCTCCACTTT.

This clonotype was detected only a few times. The chain combines TRBV6-1 with TRBJ2-7; 11 bases map to TRBD2. Per germline, CDR1 MNHNS and CDR2 SASEGT. The CDR3 extends over 15 amino acids. The V segment lost 6 bases and the J segment 1 base; nucleotides outside the gene matches: 5. The CDR3 here is CASRPGLAASYEQYF. The CDR3 nucleotides are TGTGCCAGCAGACCGGGACTAGCGGCTTCCTACGAGCAGTACTTC.

J is TRBJ2-2 and V is TRBV12-3 or TRBV12-4; TRBD1 aligns across 8 bases. The CDR3 runs to 16 residues. J lost 2 bases, V lost 5 bases, and 7 bases had no gene match. CDR3 sequence reads: CASSAGQGINTGELFF. For the CDR3, the DNA is TGTGCCAGCAGTGCCGGACAGGGCATTAACACCGGGGAGCTGTTTTTT.

Many counts were recorded for this clonotype. The chain combines TRBV4-1 with TRBJ1-2; 7 bases agree with TRBD1. This CDR3 has 19 residues. Germline assignment: CDR1 MGHRA and CDR2 YSYEKL. The trim removed 4 bases at V and 4 bases at J, leaving 21 bases unmatched. CDR3 DNA: TGCGCCAGCAGCCGAGAGACAGGGTCGGGGAGCAGTATATTCTATGGCTACACCTTC. It encodes CASSRETGSGSSIFYGYTF.

This rearrangement joins TRBV3-1 to TRBJ1-5; 8 bases are shared with TRBD1. Trimming took 4 bases from V and 9 from J; bases not matched to a gene: 5. The CDR3 is made up of 13 amino acids. CDR1 LGHDT and CDR2 YNNKEL come from the germline V gene (reference sequence). The CDR3: CASSPDRVGPQHF. DNA of the CDR3: TGTGCCAGCAGCCCGGACAGGGTTGGGCCCCAGCATTTT. The full variable domain, rest sourced from reference TRBV3-1 and TRBJ1-5, is DTAVSQTPKYLVTQMGNDKSIKCEQNLGHDTMYWYKQDSKKFLKIMFSYNNKELIINETVPNRFSPKSPDKAHLNLHINSLELGDSAVYFCASSPDRVGPQHFGDGTRLSIL.

This clonotype was seen a few times. V and J are TRBV5-4 and TRBJ2-5; D is possibly TRBD2 (5 bases). The V gene lost 3 bases and the J gene lost 5 bases, with 14 bases spanning the gap. The germline V gene encodes CDR1 SGHNT and CDR2 YYREEE (reference sequence). CDR3 length: 14 amino acids. The CDR3 DNA reads as TGTGCCAGCAGCTCCTTCGAAGGGAGTGAGACCCAGTACTTC. This gives the protein CASSSFEGSETQYF.

This clonotype showed up just a few times. This rearrangement joins TRBV10-3 to TRBJ2-7; TRBD1 matches 12 bases. The V gene's germline CDR1 is ENHRY and CDR2 SYGVKD. The CDR3 consists of 15 residues. The junction had 9 bases not matched to a gene; V was cut back by 6 bases and J by 6 bases. The DNA for the CDR3 is TGTGCCATCAGCAATCCGGGACAGGGGGCGTTCGAGCAGTACTTC. It specifies CAISNPGQGAFEQYF.

This clonotype was seen more than once but under ten times. This chain uses TRBV6-2 or TRBV6-3 with TRBJ2-1, with 12 bases fitting TRBD2. CDR1 and CDR2 from the germline V gene are MNHEY and SVGEGT. V shed 3 bases and J 0 bases; nucleotides not matched to a gene: 18. The CDR3 loop spans 22 amino acids. The CDR3 coding sequence is TGTGCCAGCAGTTATCCGGACGGGATTACGACTAGCGGGAGTAGCTCCTACAATGAGCAGTTCTTC. Translation gives CASSYPDGITTSGSSSYNEQFF.

The table lists this clonotype with many counts. CDR3 region: CASSFPGDEQFF. CDR3 coding DNA: TGCGCCAGCAGCTTCCCCGGGGATGAGCAGTTCTTC. This chain connects TRBV5-1 to TRBJ2-1, with D maybe TRBD2 (5 bases). The CDR3 totals 12 residues. The germline V and J ends were trimmed by 2 bases and 8 bases, with 8 bases remaining between them. The V gene's germline CDR1 is SGHRS and CDR2 YFSETQ.

The chain links TRBV11-2 to TRBJ2-1; no reliable D call. The germline gives CDR1 SGHAT, CDR2 FQNNGV. Deletions cut 2 bases from V and 0 bases from J, with 14 bases between. The CDR3 runs 17 residues. The CDR3 DNA sequence: TGTGCCAGCAGCTTACATCTCTCTCTCAGCTCCTACAATGAGCAGTTCTTC. Protein sequence: CASSLHLSLSSYNEQFF.

The gene calls are TRBV15 and TRBJ1-1; D is uncertain. The CDR3 totals 13 residues. V lost 6 bases to trimming and J lost 5 bases, with 13 bases between them. Germline loops: CDR1 LNHNV, CDR2 YYDKDF (reference sequence). Here the CDR3 DNA reads TGTGCCACCAGGAAAGTGGATGGGACTGAAGCTTTCTTT. It specifies CATRKVDGTEAFF.

As DNA, the CDR3 is TGCGCCAGCAGCTTGCCCGGGACACAAAACTACGAGCAGTACTTC. The encoded protein is CASSLPGTQNYEQYF. The genes are TRBV5-1 and TRBJ2-7; D possibly corresponds to TRBD1 (6 bases). The CDR3 totals 15 residues. V was cut by 1 base and J by 3 bases, with 14 bases left in between. Germline V lookup: CDR1 SGHRS, CDR2 YFSETQ.

This chain joins TRBV7-9 and TRBJ2-5; D is unresolved. Germline loops: CDR1 SEHNR, CDR2 FQNEAQ (reference sequence). Trimming shortened V by 1 base and J by 9 bases, and 6 bases separated the two germline ends. The CDR3 consists of 11 residues. The CDR3: CASSLEVAQYF. The CDR3 DNA sequence: TGTGCCAGCAGCTTAGAGGTGGCCCAGTACTTC.

V gene TRBV7-2 combines with J gene TRBJ1-4; no reliable D call. The germline CDR1 and CDR2 sequences are SGHTA and FQGNSA. Trimming left V 3 bases short and J 0 bases short, with 5 bases between. The CDR3 loop spans 14 amino acids. The CDR3 DNA is TGTGCCAGCAGCTTTTACGCAACTAATGAAAAACTGTTTTTT. Amino acid sequence: CASSFYATNEKLFF.

The CDR3 reads CASSRMGYSPLHF. In nucleotides, the CDR3 is TGTGCCAGCAGTAGGATGGGGTATTCACCCCTCCACTTT. The rearrangement joins TRBV5-6 to TRBJ1-6; no definite D call. This CDR3 has 13 residues. The V gene lost 5 bases and the J gene lost 8 bases, with 11 bases spanning the gap. From germline, CDR1 is SGHDT and CDR2 YYEEEE.

The rearrangement uses TRBV7-2 and TRBJ2-1, with D hard to call. The CDR3 spans 11 residues. In germline, CDR1 is SGHTA, CDR2 FQGNSA. Deletions cut 5 bases from V and 9 bases from J, with 8 bases between. CDR3 protein: CASSKPPEQFF. The CDR3 nucleotides read TGTGCCAGCAGCAAACCGCCTGAGCAGTTCTTC.

This clonotype was seen at least ten times. The chain links TRBV29-1 to TRBJ1-1; a possible D gene is TRBD1 (5 bases). This CDR3 has 12 residues. V shed 4 bases and J shed 11 bases, with 17 bases lying between them. Germline values: CDR1 SQVTM, CDR2 ANQGSEA. In DNA, the CDR3 is TGCAGCGTTGTGGGGGACTTGGAGGGGGCTTTCTTT. Amino acids: CSVVGDLEGAFF.

The DNA for the CDR3 is TGCGCCAGCAGCCAAGATCCGGGGACCACAGATACGCAGTATTTT. Amino acids: CASSQDPGTTDTQYF. V usage is TRBV4-3 and J usage is TRBJ2-3; D possibly matches TRBD1 or TRBD2 (5 bases each). Looked up from germline, CDR1 is LGHNA and CDR2 is YSLEER. Trimming removed 0 bases at V and 2 bases at J, with 9 bases between. CDR3 length equals 15 residues.

The chain employs TRBV7-8 and TRBJ2-1; either TRBD1 or TRBD2 may fit D (6 bases each). Germline CDR1 reads SGHVS; CDR2 reads FQNEAQ. V was shortened by 3 bases and J by 4 bases, with 16 bases between the two germline ends. This CDR3 is 16 amino acids long. CDR3 amino acids: CASSFSRGGTYNEQFF. The CDR3 nucleotides are TGTGCCAGCAGCTTTTCCCGAGGGGGGACATACAATGAGCAGTTCTTC. Filled out from reference TRBV7-8 and TRBJ2-1, the complete variable domain reads GAGVSQSPRYKVAKRGQDVALRCDPISGHVSLFWYQQALGQGPEFLTYFQNEAQLDKSGLPSDRFFAERPEGSVSTLKIQRTQQEDSAVYLCASSFSRGGTYNEQFFGPGTRLTVL.

At least ten counts were recorded for this clonotype. The chain is built from TRBV4-1 and TRBJ2-3, with TRBD2 identical over 7 bases. V lost 0 bases to trimming and J lost 3 bases; unmatched junction nucleotides: 9. Germline-derived CDR1 and CDR2 are MGHRA and YSYEKL. The CDR3 has 17 amino acids. The CDR3 spells CASSQERPGGITDTQYF. The CDR3, as DNA: TGCGCCAGCAGCCAAGAAAGACCGGGGGGAATTACAGATACGCAGTATTTT.

This clonotype was counted only a few times. This chain uses TRBV9 with TRBJ1-2; D unresolved. Germline CDR1 and CDR2: SGDLS and YYNGEE. Trimming shortened V by 6 bases and J by 0 bases, and 12 bases separated the two germline ends. This CDR3 contains 14 residues. The CDR3 DNA sequence: TGTGCCAGCACCCGAGACCGAGCTAACTATGGCTACACCTTC. Amino acids: CASTRDRANYGYTF.

This clonotype was recorded a few times. A read error may produce the germline difference seen at one junction end. The chain couples TRBV20-1 to TRBJ2-1; D unclear. Per germline, CDR1 DFQATT and CDR2 SNEGSKA (reference sequence). CDR3 length: 14 amino acids. The chain's CDR3 is CSAKVVQLYNEQLF. The CDR3 DNA sequence: TGCAGTGCGAAGGTGGTGCAACTGTACAATGAGCAGCTCTTC.

The CDR3 protein is CASSFFGGEATEAFF. The CDR3 DNA sequence: TGTGCCAGCAGCTTTTTCGGAGGGGAAGCCACTGAAGCTTTCTTT. V and J are TRBV7-9 and TRBJ1-1; TRBD1 might be the D (5 bases). The CDR3 runs to 15 residues. The V gene's germline CDR1 is SEHNR and CDR2 FQNEAQ (reference sequence). The V gene lost 3 bases and the J gene lost 4 bases, with 15 bases spanning the gap.

This clonotype has only a few counts. The chain joins TRBV5-1 to TRBJ2-1, with unresolved D. The germline gives CDR1 SGHRS, CDR2 YFSETQ. Trimming stripped 0 bases from V and 9 bases from J, with 7 bases between. This CDR3 contains 12 residues. The CDR3 here is CASSLEVAEQFF. CDR3 DNA: TGCGCCAGCAGCTTGGAGGTAGCTGAGCAGTTCTTC.